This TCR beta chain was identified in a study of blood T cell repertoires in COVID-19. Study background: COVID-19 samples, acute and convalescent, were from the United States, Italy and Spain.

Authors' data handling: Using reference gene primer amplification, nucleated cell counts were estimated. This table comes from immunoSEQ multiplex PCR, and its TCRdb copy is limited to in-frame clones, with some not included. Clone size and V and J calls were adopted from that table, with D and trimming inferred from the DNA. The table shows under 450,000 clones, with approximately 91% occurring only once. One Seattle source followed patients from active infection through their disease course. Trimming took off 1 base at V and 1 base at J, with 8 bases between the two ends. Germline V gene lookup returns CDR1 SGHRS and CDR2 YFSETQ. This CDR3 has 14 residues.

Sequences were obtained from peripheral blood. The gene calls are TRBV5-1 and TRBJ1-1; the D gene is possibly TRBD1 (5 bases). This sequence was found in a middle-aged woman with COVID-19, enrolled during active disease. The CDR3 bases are TGCGCCAGCAGCTTGACAGGCCGGAACACTGAAGCTTTCTTT. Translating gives CASSLTGRNTEAFF.